The rows below give T cell receptor beta chains drawn from one sample of a study of blood T cell repertoires in COVID-19. Sequencing was performed with immunoSEQ multiplex PCR; in TCRdb, only in-frame clones are kept and a portion is missing. The data show some 100,000 clones, with 70% to 80% seen just once and less than 35% held by the top ten. The sequenced sample was peripheral blood. The receptors come from a man in his 70s with active or convalescent COVID-19. Each CDR3 is given with its conserved first and last residue. The order of the fields is CDR3 length, V gene, D gene, clone size, J gene, CDR3 DNA, CDR3 protein. The D gene is left open where the match is weak. Expanded clones get a size class; other rows say once, few or many, or leave the size out.

>19|TRBV21-1|-|-|TRBJ1-4
TGTGCCAGCAGCCAACAGACATGGAAGGGGCAAGCAACTAATGAAAAACTGTTTTTT
CASSQQTWKGQATNEKLFF
>16|TRBV5-4|-|-|TRBJ1-3
TGTGCCAGCAGCTTGGGGGGAGATCCTCGAGTGGACACCATATATTTT
CASSLGGDPRVDTIYF
>16|TRBV2|-|-|TRBJ1-2
TGTGCCAGCAGTGACGGGGGGGGCAGGGCCTATAAGGGCTACACCTTC
CASSDGGGRAYKGYTF
>12|TRBV6-2/TRBV6-3|-|few|TRBJ2-5
TGTGCCAGCAGTTCGGGGGAAGAGACCCAGTACTTC
CASSSGEETQYF
>15|TRBV5-1|TRBD1|-|TRBJ2-2
TGCGCCAGCAGCTGGGGACAGGGCTATACCGGGGAGCTGTTTTTT
CASSWGQGYTGELFF
>17|TRBV5-8|TRBD2|-|TRBJ2-1
TGTGCCAGCAGCTTGGCCGTGCTAGCGGGCCCCTACAATGAGCAGCTCTTC
CASSLAVLAGPYNEQLF
>15|TRBV10-3|TRBD2|-|TRBJ2-7
TGTGCCATCAGTGAGCCGACTAGCGGGGGCTACGAGCAGTACTTC
CAISEPTSGGYEQYF
>13|TRBV27|-|-|TRBJ2-1
TGTGCCAGCAGTGGAGGGCCCAGCAATGAGCAGTTCTTC
CASSGGPSNEQFF
>13|TRBV3-1/TRBV3-2|-|few|TRBJ2-1
TGTGCCAGCAGCCAGCAGATGGTCAGTGAGCAGTTCTTC
CASSQQMVSEQFF
>16|TRBV30|TRBD2|few|TRBJ2-1
TGTGCCTGGAGTGTAATGGGGACTAGCGGGGACAATGAGCAGTTCTTC
CAWSVMGTSGDNEQFF
>17|TRBV19|-|-|TRBJ1-5
TGTGCCAGTAGTATAGATCTCAGGGCTTGGGGCAATCAGCCCCAGCATTTT
CASSIDLRAWGNQPQHF
>14|TRBV11-2|TRBD1|-|TRBJ2-4
TGTGCCAGCAGCCCTCGGACAGGGTTAACCATTCAGTACTTC
CASSPRTGLTIQYF
>14|TRBV5-5|-|-|TRBJ1-5
TGTGCCAGCAGCCTAAGCGGGTTTTCTCAGCCCCAGCATTTT
CASSLSGFSQPQHF
>14|TRBV4-3|-|-|TRBJ2-1
TGCGCCAGCAGCCAAGATCAGGCTACCTATGAGCAGTTCTTC
CASSQDQATYEQFF
>16|TRBV6-2/TRBV6-3|TRBD1|-|TRBJ2-1
TGTGCCAGCAGTTACTCGCGGGACAGGGGTTTTAATGAGCAGTTCTTC
CASSYSRDRGFNEQFF
>12|TRBV29-1|-|-|TRBJ2-1
TGCAGCGTTGTCGAGACTAACAATGAGCAGTTCTTC
CSVVETNNEQFF
>15|TRBV5-6|TRBD1|-|TRBJ1-1
TGTGCCAGCAGCGGACAGGGATATTTTGACACTGAAGCTTTCTTT
CASSGQGYFDTEAFF
>15|TRBV18|TRBD1|-|TRBJ2-1
TGTGCCAGCTCTCACCGGGACAGGGACTACAATGAGCAGTTCTTC
CASSHRDRDYNEQFF
>16|TRBV6-2/TRBV6-3|TRBD1|-|TRBJ2-1
TGTGCCAGCAGCCCTGAACAGGGGGGATTCTACAATGAGCAGTTCTTC
CASSPEQGGFYNEQFF
>16|TRBV5-1|TRBD2|-|TRBJ2-3
TGCGCCAGCAGCTTGGACGCCGGGAGGGTTGCAGATACGCAGTATTTT
CASSLDAGRVADTQYF
>14|TRBV30|TRBD1|few|TRBJ2-1
TGTGCCTGGACACGGGACAGCCAGAACAATGAGCAGTTCTTC
CAWTRDSQNNEQFF
>16|TRBV6-1|TRBD1|-|TRBJ1-1
TGTGCCAGCAGTGAAGGGGACAGGTCCCTTCTAGGTGAAGCTTTCTTT
CASSEGDRSLLGEAFF
>13|TRBV3-1/TRBV3-2|-|-|TRBJ1-2
TGTGCCAGCAGCCGGGGGGACGGTGGTGGCTACACCTTC
CASSRGDGGGYTF
>13|TRBV7-2|-|-|TRBJ2-1
TGTGCCAGCAGCCCTACCTCCTACAATGAGCAGTTCTTC
CASSPTSYNEQFF
>18|TRBV27|TRBD1|-|TRBJ1-5
TGTGCCAGCCTACCGAGGTTCGTACAGGGGGAAAACAATCAGCCCCAGCATTTT
CASLPRFVQGENNQPQHF
>16|TRBV19|TRBD1|-|TRBJ2-1
TGTGCCAGTAGTTTGACCGGGACAGGGCGTTACAATGAGCAGTTCTTC
CASSLTGTGRYNEQFF
>16|TRBV5-1|TRBD1|-|TRBJ2-3
TGCGCCAGCAGCTTACTACAGGGGATTAACACAGATACGCAGTATTTT
CASSLLQGINTDTQYF
>12|TRBV2|TRBD1|-|TRBJ2-5
TGTGCCAGCGGGACAGGGGAGGAGACCCAGTACTTC
CASGTGEETQYF
>17|TRBV23-1|-|once|TRBJ1-5
TGCCCGCTCCTCGGACGGACGGAGGGCACTAGCAATCAGCCCCAGCATTTT
CPLLGRTEGTSNQPQHF
>13|TRBV29-1|TRBD2|-|TRBJ2-7
TGCAGCGTGTCGACTAGCGGGGGGTACGAGCAGTACTTC
CSVSTSGGYEQYF
>13|TRBV7-2|TRBD2|-|TRBJ2-7
TGTGCCAGCTCTGGAGGGAGGGCCTACGAGCAGTACTTC
CASSGGRAYEQYF
>13|TRBV7-6|-|-|TRBJ1-5
TGTGCCAGCAGCCCGGATGGGGCTCAGCCCCAGCATTTT
CASSPDGAQPQHF
>15|TRBV19|-|-|TRBJ2-2
TGTGCCACCCAGGGTCGGGCTCCAAACACCGGGGAGCTGTTTTTT
CATQGRAPNTGELFF
>16|TRBV7-3|TRBD1|-|TRBJ1-2
TGTGCCAGCAGCGAGAGCGCTGGACAGGGTTCTTATGGCTACACCTTC
CASSESAGQGSYGYTF
>13|TRBV9|TRBD1|-|TRBJ1-2
TGTGCCAGCAGGGGGACAGTCAACTATGGCTACACCTTC
CASRGTVNYGYTF
>14|TRBV28|-|-|TRBJ1-2
TGTGCCACGCCCTACCCGCCGGGGGGGCCGAGCTACACCTTC
CATPYPPGGPSYTF
>15|TRBV5-1|-|few|TRBJ1-2
TGCGCCAGCAGCTTCGGGGTTCCGTCTATGGATGGCTACACCTTC
CASSFGVPSMDGYTF
>16|TRBV6-2/TRBV6-3|-|many|TRBJ1-1
TGTGCCAGCAGTTACCAACAGGGAGTGGGGCACACTGAAGCTTTCTTT
CASSYQQGVGHTEAFF
>15|TRBV7-9|TRBD1|few|TRBJ2-2
TGTGCCAGCAGCGCCTGGACAGGGAACACCGGGGAGCTGTTTTTT
CASSAWTGNTGELFF
>16|TRBV5-6|TRBD2|-|TRBJ2-3
TGTGCCAGCAGCCTGGGACTAGCGGGAGGTATTAATACGCAGTATTTT
CASSLGLAGGINTQYF
>12|TRBV5-1|-|-|TRBJ1-2
TGCGCCAGCAGCTTGGGCGGGCCTGGCTACACCTTC
CASSLGGPGYTF
>19|TRBV14|TRBD2|-|TRBJ2-5
TGTGCCAGCAGCCAAGCCTGGCTAGCGGGGGGGGAGTACCAAGAGACCCAGTACTTC
CASSQAWLAGGEYQETQYF
>17|TRBV4-3|TRBD1|-|TRBJ2-7
TGCGCCAGCAGCCAAGCCGGGACAGGGGACCGCGTCTACGAGCAGTACTTC
CASSQAGTGDRVYEQYF
>13|TRBV29-1|-|-|TRBJ2-7
TGCAGCGTTGAAGATTTGCAGGGCCGGGAGCAGTACTTC
CSVEDLQGREQYF
>16|TRBV13|TRBD2|-|TRBJ2-1
TGTGCCAGCAGCGAGACTAGCGGGAGCTATTACAATGAGCAGTTCTTC
CASSETSGSYYNEQFF
>16|TRBV4-2|TRBD1|-|TRBJ1-1
TGTGCCAGCAGCCAAGTGTCCCGGGACAGTAACACTGAAGCTTTCTTT
CASSQVSRDSNTEAFF
>13|TRBV7-9|TRBD1|-|TRBJ1-4
TGTGCCAGCAGCTCATACGACAGGGCACGACTGTTTTTT
CASSSYDRARLFF
>13|TRBV28|TRBD1|-|TRBJ1-1
TGTGCCAGCAGTTTACAGGGGGCCGCTGAAGCTTTCTTT
CASSLQGAAEAFF
>13|TRBV7-4|TRBD2|-|TRBJ2-7
TGTGCCAGCAGCAGCGGGACTAGTGGCGAGCAGTACTTC
CASSSGTSGEQYF
>16|TRBV6-5|TRBD1|-|TRBJ1-1
TGTGCCAGCAGTTACTCCTCAACAGGGGGGAACACTGAAGCTTTCTTT
CASSYSSTGGNTEAFF